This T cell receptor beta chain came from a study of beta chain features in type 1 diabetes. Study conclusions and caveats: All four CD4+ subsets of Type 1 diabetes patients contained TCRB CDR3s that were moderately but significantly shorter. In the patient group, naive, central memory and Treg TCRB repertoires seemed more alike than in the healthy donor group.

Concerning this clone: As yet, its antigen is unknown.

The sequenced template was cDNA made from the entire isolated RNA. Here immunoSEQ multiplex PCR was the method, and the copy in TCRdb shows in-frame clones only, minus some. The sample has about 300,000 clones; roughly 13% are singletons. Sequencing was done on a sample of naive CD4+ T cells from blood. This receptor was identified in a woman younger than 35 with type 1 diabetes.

CDR3 in DNA: TGTGCCAGCAGCAAAGGCCCGGGACTAGCGTTTCAAGAGACCCAGTACTTC. Residues: CASSKGPGLAFQETQYF. The V gene is TRBV21-1, the J gene TRBJ2-5; the table's D call of TRBD2 was not tested on the DNA. TRBV21-1 constitutes a pseudogene. The CDR3 is 17 residues long.